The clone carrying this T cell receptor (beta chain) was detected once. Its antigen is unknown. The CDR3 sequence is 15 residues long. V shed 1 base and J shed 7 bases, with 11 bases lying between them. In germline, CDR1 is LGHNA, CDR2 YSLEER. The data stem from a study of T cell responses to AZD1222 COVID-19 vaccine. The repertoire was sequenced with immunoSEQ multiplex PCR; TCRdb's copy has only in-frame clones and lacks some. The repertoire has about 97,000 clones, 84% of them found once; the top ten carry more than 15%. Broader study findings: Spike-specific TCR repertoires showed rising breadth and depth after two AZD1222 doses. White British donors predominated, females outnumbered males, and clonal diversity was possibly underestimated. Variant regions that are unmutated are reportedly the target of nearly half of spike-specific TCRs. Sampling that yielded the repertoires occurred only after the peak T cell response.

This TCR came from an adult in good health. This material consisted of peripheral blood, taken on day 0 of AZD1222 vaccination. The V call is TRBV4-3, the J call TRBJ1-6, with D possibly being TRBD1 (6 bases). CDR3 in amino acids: CASSQVWTENSPLHF. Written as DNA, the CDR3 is TGCGCCAGCAGCCAAGTATGGACAGAGAATTCACCCCTCCACTTT.